This entry features one T cell receptor (beta chain) sequence. The data derive from a study of blood T cell repertoires in COVID-19. Looking at the study overall: The United States, Italy and Spain were the sources of the acute and convalescent COVID-19 samples.

Assay: immunoSEQ multiplex PCR; the TCRdb copy retains only in-frame clones and omits some. The data show approximately 100,000 clones, roughly four fifths seen once. This clonotype was sampled from a woman in her sixties with acute or convalescent COVID-19. Sequencing was done on a sample of peripheral blood.

The CDR3 DNA follows: TGCGCCAGCAGCTTAGGGGGATCAGACTACGAGCAGTACTTC. Its protein product is CASSLGGSDYEQYF. The chain links TRBV5-1 to TRBJ2-7, with D perhaps TRBD1 (6 bases). Trimming stripped 2 bases from V and 3 bases from J, with 12 bases between. This CDR3 has 14 residues. Germline V gives CDR1 SGHRS, CDR2 YFSETQ.